This is a list of T cell receptor beta chains from one sample in a study of OX40 agonist ivuxolimab in advanced cancers. The assay was immunoSEQ multiplex PCR, and TCRdb's table has in-frame clones only and misses some. The data show approximately 100,000 clones, 85% to 90% seen once. Sequencing used CD4+ or CD8+ T cells sorted from blood, obtained in a trial of the OX40 agonist ivuxolimab. These receptors originate from an adult with an advanced solid tumor such as melanoma, head and neck, liver or kidney cancer. Both conserved end residues are part of each CDR3. Each record gives: J gene, V gene, clone size, D gene, CDR3 protein, CDR3 DNA. The D gene is left open where the match is weak. A clone size is listed for some rows: how often the clone was seen (once, few, many), or a class if it is expanded.

j_gene: TRBJ2-2; v_gene: TRBV18; abundance: -; d_gene: -; CDR3aa: CASSPLRTNTGELFF; CDR3nt: TGTGCCAGCTCACCTCTCCGGACGAACACCGGGGAGCTGTTTTTT
j_gene: TRBJ1-2; v_gene: TRBV6-5; abundance: -; d_gene: TRBD1; CDR3aa: CASSSQEGAWGYTF; CDR3nt: TGTGCCAGCAGTTCACAAGAGGGGGCTTGGGGCTACACCTTC
j_gene: TRBJ1-2; v_gene: TRBV10-3; abundance: -; d_gene: -; CDR3aa: CAISESLGSYGYTF; CDR3nt: TGTGCCATCAGTGAGTCTTTGGGGAGTTATGGCTACACCTTC
j_gene: TRBJ2-5; v_gene: TRBV7-2; abundance: -; d_gene: -; CDR3aa: CASSPLNQETQYF; CDR3nt: TGTGCCAGCAGCCCTCTAAACCAAGAGACCCAGTACTTC
j_gene: TRBJ2-7; v_gene: TRBV19; abundance: -; d_gene: -; CDR3aa: CASKSNRATYEQYF; CDR3nt: TGTGCCAGCAAGTCGAACAGGGCCACCTACGAGCAGTACTTC
j_gene: TRBJ1-4; v_gene: TRBV30; abundance: -; d_gene: -; CDR3aa: CAWLTGAATNEKLFF; CDR3nt: TGTGCCTGGCTCACAGGAGCTGCAACTAATGAAAAACTGTTTTTT
j_gene: TRBJ1-1; v_gene: TRBV4-3; abundance: -; d_gene: -; CDR3aa: CASSQERRTEAFF; CDR3nt: TGCGCCAGCAGCCAAGAACGGCGCACTGAAGCTTTCTTT
j_gene: TRBJ2-1; v_gene: TRBV30; abundance: -; d_gene: -; CDR3aa: CAWVKDIGGNEQFF; CDR3nt: TGTGCCTGGGTGAAGGATATTGGGGGTAATGAGCAGTTCTTC
j_gene: TRBJ1-6; v_gene: TRBV19; abundance: -; d_gene: -; CDR3aa: CASSISREGNSPLHF; CDR3nt: TGTGCCAGTAGTATTAGCAGGGAGGGAAATTCACCCCTCCACTTT
j_gene: TRBJ1-5; v_gene: TRBV19; abundance: -; d_gene: -; CDR3aa: CASSTRQAGNQPQHF; CDR3nt: TGTGCCAGTAGTACGCGGCAGGCTGGCAATCAGCCCCAGCATTTT
j_gene: TRBJ1-1; v_gene: TRBV6-5; abundance: -; d_gene: -; CDR3aa: CASSYSPGMNTEAFF; CDR3nt: TGTGCCAGCAGTTACTCACCAGGGATGAACACTGAAGCTTTCTTT
j_gene: TRBJ1-4; v_gene: TRBV7-9; abundance: -; d_gene: -; CDR3aa: CASSLRDGHEKLFF; CDR3nt: TGTGCCAGCAGCTTAAGGGACGGTCATGAAAAACTGTTTTTT
j_gene: TRBJ2-1; v_gene: TRBV5-6; abundance: -; d_gene: TRBD1; CDR3aa: CASSRQGSSYNEQFF; CDR3nt: TGTGCCAGCAGCCGACAGGGGAGCTCCTACAATGAGCAGTTCTTC
j_gene: TRBJ2-7; v_gene: TRBV4-3; abundance: -; d_gene: TRBD1; CDR3aa: CASSQVQGTGSYEQYF; CDR3nt: TGCGCCAGCAGCCAAGTACAGGGGACGGGGTCCTACGAGCAGTACTTC
j_gene: TRBJ2-3; v_gene: TRBV11-2; abundance: -; d_gene: TRBD2; CDR3aa: CASSLRLAGTDTQYF; CDR3nt: TGTGCCAGCAGCCTAAGACTAGCGGGGACCGATACGCAGTATTTT
j_gene: TRBJ2-7; v_gene: TRBV19; abundance: once; d_gene: -; CDR3aa: CASMAQGFHEQYF; CDR3nt: TGTGCCAGTATGGCCCAGGGGTTCCACGAGCAGTACTTC
j_gene: TRBJ2-7; v_gene: TRBV30; abundance: -; d_gene: -; CDR3aa: CAWSVQSLSYEQYF; CDR3nt: TGTGCCTGGAGTGTACAGTCCCTCTCCTACGAGCAGTACTTC
j_gene: TRBJ2-7; v_gene: TRBV19; abundance: -; d_gene: TRBD1; CDR3aa: CASSYSGTGFEQYF; CDR3nt: TGTGCCAGTTCATATTCCGGGACAGGGTTCGAGCAGTACTTC
j_gene: TRBJ2-1; v_gene: TRBV9; abundance: -; d_gene: -; CDR3aa: CASSVGDLVTAMMQFF; CDR3nt: TGTGCCAGCAGCGTAGGGGACCTAGTGACCGCAATGATGCAGTTCTTC
j_gene: TRBJ1-1; v_gene: TRBV9; abundance: -; d_gene: -; CDR3aa: CASSVASGLNTEAFF; CDR3nt: TGTGCCAGCAGCGTAGCTAGCGGTCTGAACACTGAAGCTTTCTTT
j_gene: TRBJ2-3; v_gene: TRBV11-2; abundance: -; d_gene: TRBD1; CDR3aa: CASSQRQGAATDTQYF; CDR3nt: TGTGCCAGCAGCCAACGACAGGGTGCTGCCACAGATACGCAGTATTTT
j_gene: TRBJ1-5; v_gene: TRBV7-6; abundance: -; d_gene: -; CDR3aa: CASSLEGMGQPQHF; CDR3nt: TGTGCCAGCAGCTTGGAGGGGATGGGCCAGCCCCAGCATTTT
j_gene: TRBJ2-7; v_gene: TRBV7-8; abundance: -; d_gene: -; CDR3aa: CASSPREGMGEQYF; CDR3nt: TGTGCCAGCAGCCCCCGAGAGGGCATGGGCGAGCAGTACTTC